This entry lists 18 T cell receptor beta chains sequenced from one sample in a study of blood T cell repertoires in COVID-19. The assay was immunoSEQ multiplex PCR, and TCRdb's table has in-frame clones only and misses some. This sample has about half a million clones, with 70% to 90% found just once. The sample taken for sequencing was PBMCs or T cells enriched from blood (not recorded which). The receptors shown here come from a woman aged 60-75 years who had recovered from COVID-19.

In DNA, the CDR3 is TGTGCCAGTAACAGGGGGCTGGGCTATGGCTACACCTTC. Protein product: CASNRGLGYGYTF. This chain uses TRBV19 with TRBJ1-2; the match to TRBD1 covers 9 bases. With V trimmed by 7 bases and J by 4 bases, 4 bases remained unmatched. The CDR3 contains 13 residues. CDR1 and CDR2 from the germline V gene are LNHDA and SQIVND (reference sequence).

The V call is TRBV29-1, the J call TRBJ1-4; TRBD1 matches at 8 bases. Looked up from germline, CDR1 is SQVTM and CDR2 is ANQGSEA. The CDR3 is 14 amino acids. With 4 bases clipped from V and 7 bases from J, the junction kept 8 bases outside the gene matches. CDR3 sequence: CSVVRQGAGEKLFF. CDR3 nucleotides: TGCAGCGTTGTTCGCCAGGGGGCAGGTGAAAAACTGTTTTTT.

The chain uses TRBV27 and TRBJ2-2; D is perhaps TRBD1 (6 bases). This CDR3 spans 15 amino acids. Germline V gene lookup returns CDR1 MNHEY and CDR2 SMNVEV (reference sequence). V was clipped by 1 base and J by 1 base, with 7 bases between them. For the CDR3, the DNA is TGTGCCAGCAGTTTATTGGACAGGAACACCGGGGAGCTGTTTTTT. It is translated as CASSLLDRNTGELFF.

The rearrangement joins TRBV19 to TRBJ2-3; 11 bases line up with TRBD2. The CDR3 has 13 amino acids. The J segment lost 5 bases and the V segment lost 9 bases, leaving 4 bases of the junction unmatched. Germline assignment: CDR1 LNHDA and CDR2 SQIVND (reference sequence). The CDR3 DNA is TGTGCCAGCAATAGCGGGGGGGGAGATACGCAGTATTTT. It encodes CASNSGGGDTQYF.

CDR3 bases: TGTGCCAGCAGTGACCGGGGGAGCGGGAGGAACAATGAGCAGTTCTTC. This translates into CASSDRGSGRNNEQFF. V and J are TRBV2 and TRBJ2-1, with 9 bases aligning to TRBD2. With 3 bases clipped from V and 5 bases from J, the junction kept 8 bases outside the gene matches. This CDR3 is 16 amino acids long. CDR1 is SNHLY, CDR2 FYNNEI, per germline.

V gene TRBV19 combines with J gene TRBJ2-3; 7 bases fit TRBD1. The CDR3 sequence is 15 residues long. Germline values: CDR1 LNHDA, CDR2 SQIVND (reference sequence). V was clipped by 3 bases and J by 6 bases; unmatched bases: 9. For the CDR3, the DNA is TGTGCCAGTAGTATCGGACAGGTCTACGAGGATACGCAGTATTTT. It translates to CASSIGQVYEDTQYF.

The chain combines TRBV10-2 with TRBJ2-2; possible D gene TRBD1, 6 bases. CDR3 size: 13 residues. CDR1 and CDR2 from the germline V gene are WSHSY and SAAADI. V was trimmed by 10 bases and J by 6 bases, leaving 15 bases between them. For the CDR3, the DNA is TGCGCCATAAAGGGGGTTAGCGCCGGGGAGCTGTTTTTT. This translates into CAIKGVSAGELFF.

The chain is built from TRBV3-1 (or the pseudogene TRBV3-2) and TRBJ2-7, with D possibly TRBD1 on 5 matching bases. Germline assignment: CDR1 LGHDT and CDR2 YNNKEL (reference sequence). The CDR3 has 14 amino acids. Trimming took 1 base from V and 7 from J, leaving 14 bases between them. CDR3 sequence reads: CASSQVKQGQEQYF. Written as DNA, the CDR3 is TGTGCCAGCAGCCAAGTTAAGCAGGGTCAAGAGCAGTACTTC.

The rearrangement uses TRBV7-6 and TRBJ2-1, with 12 bases identical to TRBD2. V shed 5 bases and J 7 bases; nucleotides not matched to a gene: 9. In germline, CDR1 is SGHVS, CDR2 FNYEAQ. The CDR3 totals 16 residues. The CDR3 bases are TGTGCCAGCAGCCCAGGACTAGCGGGGACCGAAAATGAGCAGTTCTTC. This sequence encodes CASSPGLAGTENEQFF.

The CDR3 loop reads CARRLGEEENYGYTF. CDR3 sequence (DNA): TGTGCCAGAAGGTTGGGCGAAGAAGAAAACTATGGCTACACCTTC. The chain links TRBV7-5 to TRBJ1-2; the table's D call TRBD1 went unverified against the DNA. TRBV7-5 corresponds to a pseudogene. This CDR3 spans 15 amino acids.

The rearrangement links TRBV2 to TRBJ1-1, with D possibly being TRBD1 (6 bases). The CDR3 totals 14 residues. Germline V gene sequence: CDR1 SNHLY, CDR2 FYNNEI. Trimming stripped 4 bases from V and 5 bases from J, with 14 bases between. The CDR3 region has the DNA TGTGCCAGCAGTGTTTACAGGGTAGGGACTGAAGCTTTCTTT. Translating gives CASSVYRVGTEAFF. Filled out from reference TRBV2 and TRBJ1-1, the complete variable domain reads EPEVTQTPSHQVTQMGQEVILRCVPISNHLYFYWYRQILGQKVEFLVSFYNNEISEKSEIFDDQFSVERPDGSNFTLKIRSTKLEDSAMYFCASSVYRVGTEAFFGQGTRLTVV.

V gene TRBV7-2 combines with J gene TRBJ2-2; TRBD2 agrees at 12 bases. The V gene end was trimmed by 2 bases and the J gene end by 6 bases; junction bases not matched to a gene: 4. CDR1 and CDR2 from the germline V gene are SGHTA and FQGNSA. This CDR3 region has 16 residues. The CDR3 region is CASSLLAGGLAGELFF. DNA for the CDR3: TGTGCCAGCAGCTTACTAGCGGGGGGGCTGGCCGGGGAGCTGTTTTTT.

The chain is built from TRBV24-1 and TRBJ1-2; D call uncertain. The CDR3 extends over 13 amino acids. From germline, CDR1 is KGHDR and CDR2 SFDVKD. The germline V and J ends were trimmed by 1 base and 3 bases, with 5 bases remaining between them. Here the CDR3 reads CATSDFDYYGYTF. CDR3 nucleotides: TGTGCCACCAGTGATTTTGACTACTATGGCTACACCTTC.

The gene calls are TRBV29-1 and TRBJ1-2; the match to TRBD1 covers 9 bases. The germline gives CDR1 SQVTM, CDR2 ANQGSEA. This CDR3 has 12 residues. V shed 7 bases and J 6 bases; nucleotides not matched to a gene: 6. This CDR3 is CSAGDREDGYTF. DNA of the CDR3: TGCAGCGCCGGGGACAGGGAAGATGGCTACACCTTC.

V is TRBV2 and J is TRBJ2-1; possible D gene TRBD1, 5 bases. Trimming took 4 bases from V and 8 from J, leaving 15 bases between them. CDR1 and CDR2 (germline): SNHLY, FYNNEI. CDR3 length equals 14 residues. The CDR3 region is CASSAVARGHEQFF. The CDR3 nucleotides are TGTGCCAGCAGTGCGGTCGCTAGGGGCCATGAGCAGTTCTTC. The full variable domain, its missing parts supplied by reference TRBV2 and TRBJ2-1, is EPEVTQTPSHQVTQMGQEVILRCVPISNHLYFYWYRQILGQKVEFLVSFYNNEISEKSEIFDDQFSVERPDGSNFTLKIRSTKLEDSAMYFCASSAVARGHEQFFGPGTRLTVL.

V usage is TRBV10-2 and J usage is TRBJ1-2, with TRBD1 matching 7 bases. The V gene's germline CDR1 is WSHSY and CDR2 SAAADI. Trimming removed 5 bases from V and 3 bases from J; junction bases left unmatched: 3. CDR3 length: 13 amino acids. The CDR3 sequence: CASSKTGDYGYTF. The CDR3 nucleotides read TGCGCCAGCAGTAAAACAGGGGACTATGGCTACACCTTC.

The count of this clone is one. CDR3 DNA sequence: TGTGCCAGCAGCTTAGGCCGGCGGGGAGCTAACTATGGCTACACCTTC. Translation: CASSLGRRGANYGYTF. V usage is TRBV13 and J usage is TRBJ1-2; no definite D call. This CDR3 contains 16 residues. The germline V gene encodes CDR1 PRHDT and CDR2 FYEKMQ (reference sequence). V was cut by 0 bases and J by 0 bases, with 11 bases left in between.

This clone was observed many times. This sequence joins TRBV5-1 and TRBJ1-2; D might be TRBD1 (6 bases). CDR3 size: 14 residues. CDR1 SGHRS and CDR2 YFSETQ come from the germline V gene. V was pared by 2 bases and J by 8 bases, with 16 bases between. This CDR3 is CASSLNRAQEGYTF. In DNA form, the CDR3 reads TGCGCCAGCAGCTTAAACAGGGCGCAGGAAGGCTACACCTTC.